Included here is one TCR beta chain sequence, with context. The data were obtained in a study of OX40 agonist ivuxolimab in advanced cancers. The repertoire was sequenced with immunoSEQ multiplex PCR; TCRdb's copy has only in-frame clones and lacks some. The sample lists 17,000 or so clones, over 75% occurring once. The CDR3 loop spans 14 amino acids. Germline V gene data show CDR1 as SEHNR and CDR2 as FQNEAQ (reference sequence). Deletions cut 1 base from V and 2 bases from J, with 8 bases between. The sequence derives from an adult with an advanced solid tumor such as melanoma, head and neck, liver or kidney cancer. The sample was CD4+ or CD8+ T cells sorted from blood, taken in a trial of the OX40 agonist ivuxolimab. The V gene is TRBV7-9, the J gene TRBJ1-2; unclear D gene. Here the CDR3 DNA reads TGTGCCAGCAGCTTAGGCCCGGGGAACTATGGCTACACCTTC. Translation gives CASSLGPGNYGYTF.